What follows are 30 T cell receptor beta chains derived from one specimen sequenced in a study of blood T cell repertoires in COVID-19. TCRdb's copy holds only in-frame clones and misses some; the assay was immunoSEQ multiplex PCR. The data contain about 320,000 clones, more than 80% of them seen just once; the ten biggest clones take up 5% to 7%. Sequencing input: peripheral blood. The receptors come from a man aged 18 to 29 who had recovered from COVID-19.

This rearrangement joins TRBV6-6 to TRBJ2-5; 10 positions agree with TRBD1. The CDR3 loop spans 15 amino acids. The V and J ends lost 7 bases and 4 bases, in that order; junction bases with no gene match: 9. The germline V gene has CDR1 MNHNY and CDR2 SVGAGI (reference sequence). CDR3 DNA sequence: TGTGCCAGCACCCTCTGGGACAGGGGTCGAGAGACCCAGTACTTC. Its protein product is CASTLWDRGRETQYF.

The rearrangement links TRBV6-5 to TRBJ2-7; 12 nucleotides agree with TRBD2. CDR1 MNHEY and CDR2 SVGAGI come from the germline V gene. The CDR3 covers 16 residues. V trimming: 8 bases; J trimming: 3 bases; junction bases outside the gene matches: 11. The CDR3 nucleotides read TGTGCCAGCCGTTTCCTCACTAGCGGGGGGCGCTACGAGCAGTACTTC. As protein: CASRFLTSGGRYEQYF.

The chain's CDR3 is CASSWTVNTEAFF. DNA for the CDR3: TGTGCCAGCAGCTGGACAGTGAACACTGAAGCTTTCTTT. The chain recombines TRBV6-6 with TRBJ1-1; D might be TRBD1 (6 bases). In germline, CDR1 is MNHNY, CDR2 SVGAGI (reference sequence). Between the trimmed V and J ends, which lost 6 bases and 0 bases, there was a span of 8 bases. CDR3 length: 13 residues.

The chain links TRBV7-9 to TRBJ2-7, with D possibly being TRBD1 (6 bases). The CDR3 runs to 14 residues. The germline V and J ends were trimmed by 2 bases and 4 bases, with 12 bases remaining between them. Looked up from germline, CDR1 is SEHNR and CDR2 is FQNEAQ (reference sequence). CDR3 bases: TGTGCCAGCAGCTTACCAGGGGTGGTGTACGAGCAGTACTTC. Protein product: CASSLPGVVYEQYF. Full variable domain (missing parts from reference TRBV7-9 and TRBJ2-7): DTGVSQNPRHKITKRGQNVTFRCDPISEHNRLYWYRQTLGQGPEFLTYFQNEAQLEKSRLLSDRFSAERPKGSFSTLEIQRTEQGDSAMYLCASSLPGVVYEQYFGPGTRLTVT.

The genes are TRBV28 and TRBJ1-2; 8 bases map to TRBD1. The CDR3 is made up of 15 amino acids. V shed 3 bases, J shed 7 bases, and the junction held 10 bases outside the gene matches. CDR1 MDHEN and CDR2 SYDVKM come from the germline V gene. CDR3 residues: CASSFPGGGLRGYTF. For the CDR3, the DNA is TGTGCCAGCAGTTTTCCAGGGGGCGGGCTCCGTGGCTACACCTTC.

This chain uses TRBV7-6 with TRBJ2-6; 9 nucleotides line up with TRBD1. V dropped 5 bases and J dropped 2; count of bases not matched to a gene: 7. The CDR3 extends over 17 amino acids. Germline V gives CDR1 SGHVS, CDR2 FNYEAQ. In nucleotides, the CDR3 is TGTGCCAGCAGCAGTACAGGGGGCGCCACTGGGGCCAACGTCCTGACTTTC. It yields the protein CASSSTGGATGANVLTF.

This clone occurred a few times. The V and J genes are TRBV10-1 and TRBJ1-1; 9 bases agree with TRBD1. Germline V gene sequence: CDR1 WNHNN, CDR2 SYGVQD (reference sequence). The V segment lost 3 bases and the J segment 4 bases; nucleotides outside the gene matches: 3. The CDR3 has 14 residues. CDR3 in DNA: TGCGCCAGCAGTGATCGGACAGGGGCCACTGAAGCTTTCTTT. Its protein product is CASSDRTGATEAFF.

The J gene is TRBJ2-7, the V gene TRBV21-1; the DNA was not used to check the table's D call, TRBD2. TRBV21-1 is classified as a pseudogene. The CDR3 length is 12 residues. CDR3 region: CASRLAGVEQYF. As DNA, the CDR3 is TGTGCCAGCAGGCTAGCGGGAGTTGAGCAGTACTTC.

V is TRBV19 and J is TRBJ2-5; 12 positions agree with TRBD2. Trimming removed 3 bases from V and 5 bases from J; junction bases left unmatched: 10. This CDR3 is 17 amino acids long. Germline CDR1 LNHDA, CDR2 SQIVND (reference sequence). CDR3 nucleotides: TGTGCCAGTAGTATTGGTCGGCTAGCGGGAGGGTCGGAGACCCAGTACTTC. Protein product: CASSIGRLAGGSETQYF.

The V gene is TRBV10-3, the J gene TRBJ1-2; D possibly corresponds to TRBD1 (6 bases). The V and J ends lost 0 bases and 6 bases respectively, with 20 bases between them. The CDR3 extends over 17 amino acids. CDR1 ENHRY and CDR2 SYGVKD come from the germline V gene. This CDR3 is CAISESVGGAEVHGYTF. In DNA form, the CDR3 reads TGTGCCATCAGTGAGTCTGTAGGGGGGGCAGAGGTCCATGGCTACACCTTC.

V gene TRBV7-9 combines with J gene TRBJ1-2; TRBD1 might be the D (5 bases). Germline values: CDR1 SEHNR, CDR2 FQNEAQ (reference sequence). CDR3 length: 14 amino acids. V was clipped by 5 bases and J by 0 bases, with 10 bases between them. The CDR3 coding sequence is TGTGCCAGCAGCCCCAGGGTAGCTAACTATGGCTACACCTTC. It codes for CASSPRVANYGYTF.

The J gene is TRBJ2-1, the V gene TRBV27, with D perhaps matching TRBD2 (6 bases). This CDR3 is built from 13 residues. Between the trimmed V and J ends, which lost 7 bases and 4 bases, there was a span of 11 bases. CDR1 MNHEY and CDR2 SMNVEV come from the germline V gene (reference sequence). The CDR3 reads CASTPSEYNEQFF. CDR3 nucleotide sequence: TGTGCCAGCACTCCTAGCGAATACAATGAGCAGTTCTTC.

This chain connects TRBV6-1 to TRBJ2-7; no firm D call. Trimming left V 4 bases short and J 0 bases short, with 16 bases between. CDR1 is MNHNS and CDR2 is SASEGT in the germline V gene. This CDR3 spans 16 amino acids. CDR3 region: CASSATAERSSYEQYF. CDR3 in DNA: TGTGCCAGCAGTGCAACCGCGGAGAGGAGCTCCTACGAGCAGTACTTC.

This clone was seen a single time. The chain employs TRBV29-1 and TRBJ1-5; D uncertain. From germline, CDR1 is SQVTM and CDR2 ANQGSEA. The CDR3 is 14 residues long. V was trimmed by 6 bases and J by 3 bases, leaving 15 bases between them. In DNA form, the CDR3 reads TGCAGCGTCAGACCCTCGGGAGACAATCAGCCCCAGCATTTT. As protein: CSVRPSGDNQPQHF.

The chain joins TRBV19 to TRBJ1-2; D gene uncertain. This CDR3 is built from 13 residues. V dropped 3 bases and J dropped 8 bases, with 13 bases sitting between them. The germline V gene encodes CDR1 LNHDA and CDR2 SQIVND (reference sequence). CDR3 coding DNA: TGTGCCAGTAGTATTAGCTCGGATGACGGCTACACCTTC. It translates to CASSISSDDGYTF.

J is TRBJ2-7 and V is TRBV28, with D uncertain. Germline V gene sequence: CDR1 MDHEN, CDR2 SYDVKM. This CDR3 region has 11 residues. Trimming removed 4 bases at V and 3 bases at J, with 4 bases between. Here the CDR3 reads CASSSYYEQYF. The CDR3 region has the DNA TGTGCCAGCAGTTCCTACTACGAGCAGTACTTC.

In this sample, this clone turned up once. V and J are TRBV2 and TRBJ2-1, with TRBD2 identical over 10 bases. This CDR3 region has 12 residues. V shed 7 bases and J 10 bases; nucleotides not matched to a gene: 4. CDR1 and CDR2 from the germline V gene are SNHLY and FYNNEI. CDR3 sequence reads: CASTRTSGEQFF. The CDR3 DNA reads TGTGCCAGCACTCGGACTAGCGGCGAGCAGTTCTTC.

The chain links TRBV5-6 to TRBJ1-6, with a possible D match to TRBD1 (6 bases). Trimming left V 0 bases short and J 8 bases short, with 9 bases between. The CDR3 is 14 residues long. Looked up from germline, CDR1 is SGHDT and CDR2 is YYEEEE. CDR3 sequence: CASSLGGLDSPLHF. CDR3 DNA: TGTGCCAGCAGCTTGGGGGGGCTCGATTCACCCCTCCACTTT.

The chain links TRBV4-3 to TRBJ1-4; no clear D gene. This CDR3 contains 15 residues. CDR1 and CDR2 from the germline V gene are LGHNA and YSLEER. The ends were cut back, 0 bases at V and 7 bases at J, with 12 bases in the middle. CDR3 protein: CASSQDRGEGEKLFF. The CDR3 DNA reads as TGCGCCAGCAGCCAAGATCGGGGAGAGGGTGAAAAACTGTTTTTT.

The chain joins TRBV18 to TRBJ1-1; the D gene is possibly TRBD1 (5 bases). Germline CDR1 is KGHSH and CDR2 is LQKENI. The ends were cut back, 2 bases at V and 6 bases at J, with 13 bases in the middle. The CDR3 sequence is 14 residues long. CDR3 nucleotides: TGTGCCAGCTCACCAGGGGCAGGGCTATCTGAAGCTTTCTTT. As protein: CASSPGAGLSEAFF.

This clone has a handful of counts. The chain recombines TRBV3-1 (or the pseudogene TRBV3-2) with TRBJ1-2, with a possible D match to TRBD1 (6 bases). The CDR3 totals 14 residues. Germline V gene sequence: CDR1 LGHDT, CDR2 YNNKEL (reference sequence). V was clipped by 5 bases and J by 8 bases, with 18 bases between them. CDR3 sequence reads: CASSLGTSTGGYTF. Written as DNA, the CDR3 is TGTGCCAGCAGCTTAGGGACATCGACGGGGGGCTACACCTTC.

V gene TRBV5-1 combines with J gene TRBJ2-1, with TRBD2 matching over 10 bases. After removal of 4 bases from V and 2 bases from J, the junction contained 3 bases not matched to a gene. CDR3 size: 15 residues. Per germline, CDR1 SGHRS and CDR2 YFSETQ. CDR3 nucleotide sequence: TGCGCCAGCAGCCAAGCGGGAGGGACCTACAATGAGCAGTTCTTC. Its protein is CASSQAGGTYNEQFF.

This chain uses TRBV7-9 with TRBJ2-7; TRBD1 aligns across 7 bases. V was pared by 4 bases and J by 5 bases, with 11 bases of the junction left unmatched. The CDR3 sequence is 15 residues long. Germline V gene sequence: CDR1 SEHNR, CDR2 FQNEAQ (reference sequence). CDR3 sequence: CASSSSGTAVNEQYF. The CDR3 DNA sequence: TGTGCCAGCAGCTCCTCCGGGACAGCCGTGAACGAGCAGTACTTC. Supplemented by reference TRBV7-9 and TRBJ2-7, the full variable domain reads DTGVSQNPRHKITKRGQNVTFRCDPISEHNRLYWYRQTLGQGPEFLTYFQNEAQLEKSRLLSDRFSAERPKGSFSTLEIQRTEQGDSAMYLCASSSSGTAVNEQYFGPGTRLTVT.

Turning to this clone: This specimen includes other DNA sequences encoding the same CDR3. This chain uses TRBV10-3 with TRBJ2-3, with TRBD1 matching 11 bases. The germline V gene encodes CDR1 ENHRY and CDR2 SYGVKD. Germline trimming cut 6 bases from V and 5 bases from J; bases unmatched to any gene: 1. The length of the CDR3 is 13 residues. As DNA, the CDR3 is TGTGCCATCAGGGGACAGGGGGAAGATACGCAGTATTTT. It yields the protein CAIRGQGEDTQYF.

This chain connects TRBV11-3 to TRBJ2-2, with 9 bases that match TRBD2. This CDR3 has 16 residues. Germline V gene lookup returns CDR1 SGHNT and CDR2 YENEEA. V trimming: 2 bases; J trimming: 0 bases; junction bases outside the gene matches: 1. CDR3 sequence: CASSLLAGTNTGELFF. CDR3 in DNA: TGTGCCAGCAGCTTACTAGCGGGGACGAACACCGGGGAGCTGTTTTTT.

This clone was recorded once. The CDR3 DNA reads TGTGCCAGCAGTTTATTGCCCTCAGGGCAGGCCGGCGAGCAGTACTTC. This sequence encodes CASSLLPSGQAGEQYF. The V and J genes are TRBV27 and TRBJ2-7, with a possible D match to TRBD1 (5 bases). This CDR3 is 16 amino acids long. V lost 1 base and J lost 6, with 19 bases in between. Per the germline V gene, CDR1 is MNHEY and CDR2 is SMNVEV (reference sequence).

The V call is TRBV6-2 or TRBV6-3, the J call TRBJ2-2; TRBD1 aligns across 8 bases. The CDR3 has 15 residues. Germline V gives CDR1 MNHEY, CDR2 SVGEGT. J lost 2 bases, V lost 6 bases, and 5 bases had no gene match. The CDR3 protein is CASSYDRGNTGELFF. For the CDR3, the DNA is TGTGCCAGCAGCTATGACAGGGGAAACACCGGGGAGCTGTTTTTT.

A note on this clone: The same CDR3 is also encoded by other DNA sequences in this sample. The chain is built from TRBV6-5 and TRBJ1-5, with 8 bases matching TRBD1. The CDR3 consists of 13 residues. CDR1 MNHEY and CDR2 SVGAGI come from the germline V gene. Trimming removed 2 bases from V and 7 bases from J; junction bases left unmatched: 1. The CDR3 DNA reads as TGTGCCAGCAGTTACGGGACAGGCCAGCCCCAGCATTTT. Its translation is CASSYGTGQPQHF.

A remark on this clone: Other DNA variants within this sample encode the same CDR3. CDR3 nucleotide sequence: TGTGCCAGCAGTTTATCACGGGGTAACGAGCAGTACTTC. Translating it yields CASSLSRGNEQYF. V gene TRBV27 combines with J gene TRBJ2-7; D perhaps matches TRBD2 (5 bases). The CDR3 spans 13 residues. Germline-derived CDR1 and CDR2 are MNHEY and SMNVEV (reference sequence). V was trimmed by 0 bases and J by 5 bases, leaving 8 bases between them.

This clone has a handful of counts. The CDR3 region is CASSIGSGAYEQYF. DNA for the CDR3: TGTGCCAGTAGTATAGGCTCAGGGGCCTACGAGCAGTACTTC. The chain is built from TRBV19 and TRBJ2-7; weak D call: TRBD1 (6 bases). The CDR3 length is 14 residues. With 1 base removed from V and 2 bases from J, the gap between germline ends came to 9 bases. CDR1 is LNHDA, CDR2 SQIVND, per germline (reference sequence).